This entry features one T cell receptor beta chain sequence. The sample originates from a study of blood T cell repertoires in COVID-19. The repertoire was sequenced with immunoSEQ multiplex PCR; TCRdb's copy has only in-frame clones and lacks some. This table holds 200,000 to 300,000 clones, 75% to 90% found once. Germline V lookup: CDR1 SGHRS, CDR2 YFSETQ. The CDR3 length is 15 residues. J gave up 4 bases and V 4 bases, and 7 bases lay outside the gene matches. The sample consisted of peripheral blood. V usage is TRBV5-1 and J usage is TRBJ2-7; the match to TRBD2 covers 11 bases. The sequence derives from a human donor in a cohort sampled during active COVID-19. The CDR3 here is CASSLSSGRSYEQYF. DNA for the CDR3: TGCGCCAGCAGCCTCTCTAGCGGGAGGAGTTACGAGCAGTACTTC. The complete variable domain, with remaining parts taken from reference TRBV5-1 and TRBJ2-7, reads KAGVTQTPRYLIKTRGQQVTLSCSPISGHRSVSWYQQTPGQGLQFLFEYFSETQRNKGNFPGRFSGRQFSNSRSEMNVSTLELGDSALYLCASSLSSGRSYEQYFGPGTRLTVT.